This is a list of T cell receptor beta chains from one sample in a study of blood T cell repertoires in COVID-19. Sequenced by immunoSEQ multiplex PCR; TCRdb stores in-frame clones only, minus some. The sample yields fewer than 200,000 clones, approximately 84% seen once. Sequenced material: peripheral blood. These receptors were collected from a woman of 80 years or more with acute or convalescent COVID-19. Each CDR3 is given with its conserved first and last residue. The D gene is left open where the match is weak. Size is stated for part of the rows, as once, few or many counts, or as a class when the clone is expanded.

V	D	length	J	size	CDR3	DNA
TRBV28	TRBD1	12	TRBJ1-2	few	CASSPGGHGYTF	TGTGCCAGCAGTCCAGGGGGCCATGGCTACACCTTC
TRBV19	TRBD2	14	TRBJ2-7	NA	CASSIAGGPREQYF	TGTGCCAGTAGTATTGCGGGAGGGCCGAGGGAGCAGTACTTC
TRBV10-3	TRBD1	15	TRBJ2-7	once	CAISESYRGSGEQYF	TGTGCCATCAGTGAGTCGTACAGGGGGTCTGGCGAGCAGTACTTC
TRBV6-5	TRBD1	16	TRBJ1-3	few	CASSFRGAWSGNTIYF	TGTGCCAGCAGTTTCAGGGGGGCCTGGTCTGGAAACACCATATATTTT
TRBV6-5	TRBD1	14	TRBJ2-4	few	CASARDRVTNIQYF	TGTGCCAGCGCCCGGGACAGGGTTACAAACATTCAGTACTTC
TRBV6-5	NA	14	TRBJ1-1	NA	CASSRDTSNTEAFF	TGTGCCAGCAGCCGGGACACTTCGAACACTGAAGCTTTCTTT
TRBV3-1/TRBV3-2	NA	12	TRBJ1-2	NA	CASSPGVGSLTF	TGTGCCAGCAGCCCAGGGGTTGGGTCGCTCACCTTC
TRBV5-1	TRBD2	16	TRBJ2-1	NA	CASSFRLAGAGGEQFF	TGCGCCAGCAGCTTTAGACTAGCGGGAGCCGGGGGTGAGCAGTTCTTC
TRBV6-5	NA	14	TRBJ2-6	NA	CASSYGSVANVLTF	TGTGCCAGCAGTTACGGGAGTGTGGCCAACGTCCTGACTTTC
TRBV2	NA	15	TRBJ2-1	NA	CASSFRGGRGDEQFF	TGTGCCAGCAGCTTCAGGGGCGGGAGAGGCGATGAGCAGTTCTTC
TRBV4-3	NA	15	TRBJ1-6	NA	CASSQEGQRNSPLHF	TGCGCCAGCAGCCAAGAGGGACAAAGGAATTCACCCCTCCACTTT
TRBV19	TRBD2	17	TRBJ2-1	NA	CASSIVGLAGGPNEQFF	TGTGCCAGTAGTATAGTGGGTCTAGCGGGAGGGCCCAATGAGCAGTTCTTC
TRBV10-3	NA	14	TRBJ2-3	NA	CAISQGPETDTQYF	TGTGCCATCAGCCAGGGGCCAGAAACAGATACGCAGTATTTT
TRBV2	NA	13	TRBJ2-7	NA	CANTGGLSYEQYF	TGTGCCAACACCGGTGGACTTTCCTACGAGCAGTACTTC
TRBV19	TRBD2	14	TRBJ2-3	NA	CASKLAGVSDTQYF	TGTGCCAGTAAACTAGCGGGAGTGTCAGATACGCAGTATTTT
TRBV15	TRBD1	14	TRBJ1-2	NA	CATSRMGDSYGYTF	TGTGCCACCAGCAGAATGGGGGACAGTTATGGCTACACCTTC
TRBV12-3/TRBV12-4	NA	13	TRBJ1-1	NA	CASRYTENTEAFF	TGTGCCAGCAGGTACACCGAGAACACTGAAGCTTTCTTT
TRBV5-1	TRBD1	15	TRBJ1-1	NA	CASSPGGQANTEAFF	TGCGCCAGCAGCCCGGGGGGACAGGCGAACACTGAAGCTTTCTTT
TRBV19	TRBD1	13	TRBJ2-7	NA	CASSFTGGREQYF	TGTGCCAGTAGCTTCACAGGGGGCCGCGAGCAGTACTTC
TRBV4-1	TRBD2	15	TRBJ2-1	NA	CASSQAISGRNEQFF	TGCGCCAGCAGCCAAGCGATTAGCGGGAGGAATGAGCAGTTCTTC
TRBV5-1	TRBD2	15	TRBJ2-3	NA	CASSDSGSGTDTQYF	TGCGCCAGCAGCGATAGCGGGAGTGGGACAGATACGCAGTATTTT
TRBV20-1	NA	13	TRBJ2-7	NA	CSASRGRSFEQYF	TGCAGTGCTAGTCGAGGGAGGAGTTTCGAGCAGTACTTC
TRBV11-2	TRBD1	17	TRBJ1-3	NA	CASSSTGGRSRGNTIYF	TGTGCCAGCAGCTCTACAGGGGGCCGGTCGAGAGGAAACACCATATATTTT
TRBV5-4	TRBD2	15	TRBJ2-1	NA	CASSRREGSYNEQFF	TGTGCCAGCAGCAGGCGGGAGGGATCCTACAATGAGCAGTTCTTC
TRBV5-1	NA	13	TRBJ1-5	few	CASSLDRDQPQHF	TGCGCCAGCAGCTTGGACAGGGATCAGCCCCAGCATTTT
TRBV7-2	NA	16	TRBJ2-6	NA	CASSRNRDPGANVLTF	TGTGCCAGCAGCCGTAACAGGGACCCTGGGGCCAACGTCCTGACTTTC
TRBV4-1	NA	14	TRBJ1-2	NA	CASSQVGQSYGYTF	TGCGCCAGCAGCCAGGTCGGACAGTCCTATGGCTACACCTTC
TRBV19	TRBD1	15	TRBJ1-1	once	CASIRTGQGNTEAFF	TGTGCCAGTATTAGGACGGGACAGGGGAACACTGAAGCTTTCTTT
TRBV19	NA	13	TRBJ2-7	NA	CASRYQSGYEQYF	TGTGCCAGTAGATACCAGAGCGGATACGAGCAGTACTTC
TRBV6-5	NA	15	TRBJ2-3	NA	CASSYWEGGTDTQYF	TGTGCCAGCAGTTACTGGGAGGGGGGCACAGATACGCAGTATTTT
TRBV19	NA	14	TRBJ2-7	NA	CASSIFPALTGQYF	TGTGCCAGTAGTATCTTCCCGGCCCTTACGGGGCAGTACTTC
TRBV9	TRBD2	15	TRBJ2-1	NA	CASSHTSGSYNEQFF	TGTGCCAGCAGCCATACTAGCGGCTCCTACAATGAGCAGTTCTTC
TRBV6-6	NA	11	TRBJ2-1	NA	CASSPRNEQFF	TGTGCCAGCAGCCCCCGCAATGAGCAGTTCTTC
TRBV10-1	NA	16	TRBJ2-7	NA	CASPSGGGRSSYEQYF	TGCGCCAGCCCTTCCGGGGGTGGGAGAAGCTCCTACGAGCAGTACTTC
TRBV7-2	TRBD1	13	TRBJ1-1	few	CASSTGQGFEAFF	TGTGCCAGCAGCACAGGACAGGGCTTTGAAGCTTTCTTT
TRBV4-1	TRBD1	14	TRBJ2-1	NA	CASSRGQGYNEQFF	TGCGCCAGCAGCCGGGGACAGGGGTACAATGAGCAGTTCTTC
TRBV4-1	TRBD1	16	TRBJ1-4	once	CASSRGQGLANEKLFF	TGCGCCAGCAGCCGAGGACAGGGGTTGGCTAATGAAAAACTGTTTTTT
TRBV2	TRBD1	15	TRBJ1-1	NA	CASSERRGRNTEAFF	TGTGCCAGCAGTGAAAGAAGGGGGCGGAACACTGAAGCTTTCTTT
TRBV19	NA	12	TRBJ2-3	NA	CASSPYSDTQYF	TGTGCCAGTAGTCCCTACTCAGATACGCAGTATTTT
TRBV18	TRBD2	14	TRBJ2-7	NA	CASSVSGSGVEQYF	TGTGCCAGCTCAGTTAGCGGGAGCGGGGTCGAGCAGTACTTC
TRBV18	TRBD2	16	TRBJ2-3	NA	CASSPRTSGSSDTQYF	TGTGCCAGCTCACCCCGGACTAGCGGGAGTTCAGATACGCAGTATTTT
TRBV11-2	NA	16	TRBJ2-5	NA	CASRSSTGPTQETQYF	TGTGCCAGCAGATCTTCGACAGGCCCTACTCAAGAGACCCAGTACTTC
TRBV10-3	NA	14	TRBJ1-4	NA	CAISETGRMEKLFF	TGTGCCATCAGTGAGACAGGGCGTATGGAAAAACTGTTTTTT
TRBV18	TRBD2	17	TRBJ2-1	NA	CASSPPTGAGELNEQFF	TGTGCCAGCTCACCCCCCACTGGAGCGGGAGAGCTCAATGAGCAGTTCTTC
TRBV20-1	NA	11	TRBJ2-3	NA	CSPLATDTQYF	TGCAGTCCCCTAGCGACAGATACGCAGTATTTT
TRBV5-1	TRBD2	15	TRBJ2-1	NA	CASSDLAGGPNEQFF	TGCGCCAGCAGCGATCTAGCGGGAGGGCCCAATGAGCAGTTCTTC
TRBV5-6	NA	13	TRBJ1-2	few	CASSPRRGIGYTF	TGTGCCAGCAGCCCCCGAAGGGGAATTGGCTACACCTTC
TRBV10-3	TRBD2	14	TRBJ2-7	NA	CAINRGAGGREQYF	TGTGCCATCAACCGAGGTGCGGGAGGACGCGAGCAGTACTTC
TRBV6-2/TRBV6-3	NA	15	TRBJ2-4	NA	CASSFRHLAKNIQYF	TGTGCCAGCAGTTTCCGACACTTAGCCAAAAACATTCAGTACTTC
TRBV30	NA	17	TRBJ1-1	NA	CAWSVRPSGRRNTEAFF	TGTGCCTGGAGTGTTCGTCCCTCCGGCCGGAGGAACACTGAAGCTTTCTTT
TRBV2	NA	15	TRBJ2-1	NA	CASKVTRLTLNEQFF	TGTGCCAGCAAAGTCACTAGGCTAACCCTCAATGAGCAGTTCTTC
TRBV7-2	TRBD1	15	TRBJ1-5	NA	CASSLQDRGGQPQHF	TGTGCCAGCAGCCTCCAGGACAGGGGAGGCCAGCCCCAGCATTTT
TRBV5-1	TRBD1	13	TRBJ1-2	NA	CASSPGQNYGYTF	TGCGCCAGCAGCCCGGGACAGAACTATGGCTACACCTTC
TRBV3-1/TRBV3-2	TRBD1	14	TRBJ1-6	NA	CASSPGQPDSPLHF	TGTGCCAGCAGTCCGGGACAGCCGGATTCACCCCTCCACTTT
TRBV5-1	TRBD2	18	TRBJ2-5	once	CASSFGLAGGTLQETQYF	TGCGCCAGCAGCTTTGGACTAGCGGGAGGCACCCTTCAAGAGACCCAGTACTTC